These T cell receptor beta chains were read from a single sample in a study of spatial heterogeneity in lung cancer. TCRdb processed the 5' RACE reads anew with MiXCR; each CDR3 protein has one entry. The table records fewer than 60,000 distinct CDR3 sequences, around 7% of them present only once. The sample in question was PBMCs, obtained at follow-up. These receptors originate from a female donor with early-stage non-small cell lung cancer. Both conserved end residues are part of each CDR3. Each record gives: D gene, clone size, V gene, J gene, CDR3 protein, CDR3 DNA. D genes are given only for firm matches. The size field is filled for only some rows; it gives once, few, many or a size class.

>NA|few|TRBV7-8|TRBJ2-7
CASSSRTAPYEQYF
TGTGCCAGCAGCTCCCGGACCGCTCCCTACGAGCAGTACTTC
>NA|many|TRBV20-1|TRBJ2-7
CSVKGGEQYF
TGCAGTGTTAAGGGAGGCGAGCAGTACTTC
>NA|many|TRBV5-1|TRBJ2-5
CASSLAGQQETQYF
TGCGCCAGCAGCTTGGCCGGGCAGCAAGAGACCCAGTACTTC
>NA|many|TRBV5-1|TRBJ2-7
CASSLPTGTTYEQYF
TGCGCCAGCAGCTTACCGACTGGGACGACCTACGAGCAGTACTTC
>NA|many|TRBV6-1|TRBJ2-3
CASSPRGAGSTDTQYF
TGTGCCAGCAGCCCCAGGGGGGCGGGGAGCACAGATACGCAGTATTTT
>NA|many|TRBV5-1|TRBJ1-5
CASSLELRGQPQHF
TGCGCCAGCAGCTTGGAATTACGGGGCCAGCCCCAGCATTTT
>TRBD1|NA|TRBV24-1|TRBJ2-2
CATSDPGQGNTGELFF
TGTGCCACCAGTGACCCGGGACAGGGGAACACCGGGGAGCTGTTTTTT
>NA|many|TRBV5-1|TRBJ1-1
CASSLSGGSNTEAFF
TGCGCCAGCAGCTTGTCTGGGGGGTCTAACACTGAAGCTTTCTTT
>NA|NA|TRBV18|TRBJ2-1
CASSPFPGPINEQFF
TGTGCCAGCTCACCCTTCCCGGGACCGATCAATGAGCAGTTCTTC
>NA|NA|TRBV6-5|TRBJ1-1
CASSQPTGGDTEAFF
TGTGCCAGCAGTCAACCGACGGGTGGTGACACTGAAGCTTTCTTT
>NA|many|TRBV28|TRBJ1-2
CASTQLKGLEGYTF
TGTGCCAGCACGCAATTAAAGGGATTGGAGGGCTACACCTTC
>TRBD1|many|TRBV5-1|TRBJ1-4
CASSVGQNEKLFF
TGCGCCAGCAGCGTGGGACAGAATGAAAAACTGTTTTTT
>NA|many|TRBV5-6|TRBJ2-2
CASSLTGLSGELFF
TGTGCCAGCAGCTTGACGGGTTTATCCGGGGAGCTGTTTTTT
>TRBD2|NA|TRBV11-2|TRBJ2-2
CASSKSRGDFPTNTGELFF
TGTGCCAGCAGCAAGTCACGGGGGGACTTCCCAACGAACACCGGGGAGCTGTTTTTT
>NA|few|TRBV9|TRBJ2-1
CASSAPVRGGEQFF
TGTGCCAGCAGCGCCCCCGTTAGGGGTGGTGAGCAGTTCTTC
>TRBD2|many|TRBV5-1|TRBJ2-5
CASIRRGGPQETQYF
TGCGCCAGCATCCGCCGGGGGGGTCCGCAAGAGACCCAGTACTTC